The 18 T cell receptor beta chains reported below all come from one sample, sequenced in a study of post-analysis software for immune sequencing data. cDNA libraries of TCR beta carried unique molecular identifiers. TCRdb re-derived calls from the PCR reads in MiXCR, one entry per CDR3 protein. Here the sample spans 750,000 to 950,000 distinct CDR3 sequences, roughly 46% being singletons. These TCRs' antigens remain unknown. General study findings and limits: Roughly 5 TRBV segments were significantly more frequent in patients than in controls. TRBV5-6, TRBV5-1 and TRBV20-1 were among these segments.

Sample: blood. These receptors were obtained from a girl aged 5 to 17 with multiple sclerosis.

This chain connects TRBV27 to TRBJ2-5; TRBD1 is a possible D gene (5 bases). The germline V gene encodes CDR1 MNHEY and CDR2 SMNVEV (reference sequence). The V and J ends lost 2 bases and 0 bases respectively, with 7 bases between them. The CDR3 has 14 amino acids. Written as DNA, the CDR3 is TGTGCCAGCAGTTTACTGGACAACCAAGAGACCCAGTACTTC. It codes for CASSLLDNQETQYF.

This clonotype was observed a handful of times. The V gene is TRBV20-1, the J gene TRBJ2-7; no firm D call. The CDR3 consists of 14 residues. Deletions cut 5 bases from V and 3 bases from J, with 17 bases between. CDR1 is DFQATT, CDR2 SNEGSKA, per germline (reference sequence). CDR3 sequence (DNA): TGCAGTGCTCGACGGATGAACTGGGACTACGAGCAGTACTTC. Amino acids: CSARRMNWDYEQYF.

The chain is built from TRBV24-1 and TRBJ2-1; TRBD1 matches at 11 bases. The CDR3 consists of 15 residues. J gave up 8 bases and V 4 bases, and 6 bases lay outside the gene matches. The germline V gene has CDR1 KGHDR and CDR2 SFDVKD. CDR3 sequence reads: CATSDWTGGVDEQFF. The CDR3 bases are TGTGCCACCAGTGACTGGACAGGGGGCGTCGATGAGCAGTTCTTC.

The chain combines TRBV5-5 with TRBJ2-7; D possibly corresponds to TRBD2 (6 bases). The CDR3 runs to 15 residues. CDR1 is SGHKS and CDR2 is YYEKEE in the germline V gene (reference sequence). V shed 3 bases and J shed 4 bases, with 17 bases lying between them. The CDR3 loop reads CASSSSSDNYYEQYF. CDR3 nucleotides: TGTGCCAGCAGCTCGTCTAGCGACAATTATTACGAGCAGTACTTC.

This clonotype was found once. The CDR3, as DNA: TGTGCCAGCAGTTACGGGAGGGCGGGTGATGAAAAACTGTTTTTT. The encoded protein is CASSYGRAGDEKLFF. This rearrangement joins TRBV6-6 to TRBJ1-4, with unresolved D. Between the trimmed V and J ends, which lost 2 bases and 6 bases, there was a span of 13 bases. This CDR3 spans 15 amino acids. CDR1 and CDR2 (germline): MNHNY, SVGAGI (reference sequence).

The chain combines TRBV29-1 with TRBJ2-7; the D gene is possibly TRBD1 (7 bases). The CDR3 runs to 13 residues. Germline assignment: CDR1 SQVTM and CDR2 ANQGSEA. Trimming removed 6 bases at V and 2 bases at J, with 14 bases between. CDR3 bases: TGCAGCGTGAAACAGGGGAGGACCTACGAGCAGTACTTC. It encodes CSVKQGRTYEQYF.

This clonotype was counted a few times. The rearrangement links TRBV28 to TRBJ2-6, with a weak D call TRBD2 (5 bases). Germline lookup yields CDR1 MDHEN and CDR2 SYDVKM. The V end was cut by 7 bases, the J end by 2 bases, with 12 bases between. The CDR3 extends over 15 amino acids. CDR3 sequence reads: CASTSGGPGANVLTF. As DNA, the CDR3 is TGTGCCAGCACCTCTGGAGGTCCTGGGGCCAACGTCCTGACTTTC.

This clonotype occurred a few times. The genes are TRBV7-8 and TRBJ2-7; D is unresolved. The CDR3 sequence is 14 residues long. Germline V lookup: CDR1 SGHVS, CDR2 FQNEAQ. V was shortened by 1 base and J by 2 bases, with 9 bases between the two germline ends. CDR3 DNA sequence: TGTGCCAGCAGCTTAGGCCCAATCACCTACGAGCAGTACTTC. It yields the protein CASSLGPITYEQYF.

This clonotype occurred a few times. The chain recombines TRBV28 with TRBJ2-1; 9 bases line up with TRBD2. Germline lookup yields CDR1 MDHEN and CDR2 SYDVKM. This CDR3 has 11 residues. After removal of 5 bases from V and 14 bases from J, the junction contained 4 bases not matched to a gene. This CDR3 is CASSTQREEFF. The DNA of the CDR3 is TGTGCCAGCAGTACCCAGCGGGAGGAGTTCTTC.

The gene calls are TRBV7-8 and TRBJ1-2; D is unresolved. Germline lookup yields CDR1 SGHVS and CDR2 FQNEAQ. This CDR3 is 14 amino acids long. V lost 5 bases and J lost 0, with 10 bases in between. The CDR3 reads CASSATLANYGYTF. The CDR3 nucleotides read TGTGCCAGCAGCGCGACATTAGCTAACTATGGCTACACCTTC.

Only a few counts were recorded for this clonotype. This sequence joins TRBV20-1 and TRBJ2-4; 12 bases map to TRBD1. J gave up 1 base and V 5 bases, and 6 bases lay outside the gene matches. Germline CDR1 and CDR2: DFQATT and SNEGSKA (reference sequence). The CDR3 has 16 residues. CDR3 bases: TGCAGTGCTTCGGGACAGGGGGCGCGGGCCAAAAACATTCAGTACTTC. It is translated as CSASGQGARAKNIQYF.

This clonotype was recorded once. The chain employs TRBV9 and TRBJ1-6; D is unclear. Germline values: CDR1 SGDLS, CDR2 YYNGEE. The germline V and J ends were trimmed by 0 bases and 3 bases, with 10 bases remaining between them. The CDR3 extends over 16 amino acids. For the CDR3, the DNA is TGTGCCAGCAGCGTAGTACCGGCAATCTATAATTCACCCCTCCACTTT. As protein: CASSVVPAIYNSPLHF.

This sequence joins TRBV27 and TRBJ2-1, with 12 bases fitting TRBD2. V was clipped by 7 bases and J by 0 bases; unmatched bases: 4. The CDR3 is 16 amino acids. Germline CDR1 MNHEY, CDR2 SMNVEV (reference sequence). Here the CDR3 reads CASIQLAGGSYNEQFF. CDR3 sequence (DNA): TGTGCCAGCATCCAACTAGCGGGAGGCTCCTACAATGAGCAGTTCTTC.

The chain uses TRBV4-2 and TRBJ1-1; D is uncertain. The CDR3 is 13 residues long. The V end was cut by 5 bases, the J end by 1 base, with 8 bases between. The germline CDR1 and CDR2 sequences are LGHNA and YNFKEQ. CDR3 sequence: CASSSRQNTEAFF. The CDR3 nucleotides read TGTGCCAGCAGCTCGAGGCAGAACACTGAAGCTTTCTTT.

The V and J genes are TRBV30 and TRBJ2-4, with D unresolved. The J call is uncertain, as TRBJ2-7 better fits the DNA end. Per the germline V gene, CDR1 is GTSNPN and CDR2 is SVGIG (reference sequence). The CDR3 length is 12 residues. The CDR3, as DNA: TGTGCCTGGAGTGTCGCTCTCTACGAGCAGTACTTC. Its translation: CAWSVALYEQYF.

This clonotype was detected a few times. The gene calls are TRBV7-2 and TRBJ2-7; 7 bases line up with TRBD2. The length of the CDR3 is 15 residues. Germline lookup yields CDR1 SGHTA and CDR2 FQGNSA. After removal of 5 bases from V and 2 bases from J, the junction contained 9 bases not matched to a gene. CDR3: CASSVVLAAPYEQYF. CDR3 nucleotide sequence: TGTGCCAGCAGCGTGGTCCTAGCGGCCCCCTACGAGCAGTACTTC.

The CDR3 loop is CASSRTSYREQYF. DNA of the CDR3: TGTGCCAGCAGCCGGACTAGCTATCGTGAGCAGTACTTC. V is TRBV7-2 and J is TRBJ2-7; 8 nucleotides line up with TRBD2. The CDR3 contains 13 residues. The junction had 7 bases not matched to a gene; V was cut back by 5 bases and J by 7 bases. Looked up from germline, CDR1 is SGHTA and CDR2 is FQGNSA.

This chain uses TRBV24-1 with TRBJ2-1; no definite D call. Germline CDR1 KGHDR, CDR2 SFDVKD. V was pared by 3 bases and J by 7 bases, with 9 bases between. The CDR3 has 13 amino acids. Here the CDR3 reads CATSDNGRNEQFF. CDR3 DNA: TGTGCCACCAGTGATAACGGCCGAAATGAGCAGTTCTTC.